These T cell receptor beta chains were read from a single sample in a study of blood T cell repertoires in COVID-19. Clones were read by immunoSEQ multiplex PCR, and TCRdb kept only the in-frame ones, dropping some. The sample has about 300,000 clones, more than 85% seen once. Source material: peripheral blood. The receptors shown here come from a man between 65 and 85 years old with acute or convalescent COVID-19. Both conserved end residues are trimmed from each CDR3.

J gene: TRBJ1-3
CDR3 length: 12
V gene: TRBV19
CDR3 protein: ASSTTSSGNTIY

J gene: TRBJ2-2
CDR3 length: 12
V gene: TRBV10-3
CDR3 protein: AIRQGSGAGELF

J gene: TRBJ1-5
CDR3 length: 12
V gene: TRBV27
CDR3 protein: ASSLRGFDQPQH

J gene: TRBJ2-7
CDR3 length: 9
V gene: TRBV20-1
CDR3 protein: SARTIFEQY

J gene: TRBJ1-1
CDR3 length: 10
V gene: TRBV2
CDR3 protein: ASLGVNTEAF

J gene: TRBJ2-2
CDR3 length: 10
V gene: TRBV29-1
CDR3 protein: SVPGDSGELF

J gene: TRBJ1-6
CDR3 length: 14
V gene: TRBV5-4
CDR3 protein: ASSLRTGTGNSPLH

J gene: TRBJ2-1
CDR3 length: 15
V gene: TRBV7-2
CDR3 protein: ASSRRPAGGFYNEQF

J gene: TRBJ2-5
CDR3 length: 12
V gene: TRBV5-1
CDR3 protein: ASSFGQSSETQY

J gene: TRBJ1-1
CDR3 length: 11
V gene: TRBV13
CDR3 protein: ASSLGANTEAF

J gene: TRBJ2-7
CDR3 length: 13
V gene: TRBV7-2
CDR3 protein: ASSWDRTSSYEQY

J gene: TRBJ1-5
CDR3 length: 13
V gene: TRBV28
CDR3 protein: ASSAGTGINQPQH

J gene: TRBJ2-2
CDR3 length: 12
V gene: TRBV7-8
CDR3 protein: ATRQGVNPGELF

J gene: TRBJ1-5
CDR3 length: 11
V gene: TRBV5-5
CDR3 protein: ASTQQVGQPQH

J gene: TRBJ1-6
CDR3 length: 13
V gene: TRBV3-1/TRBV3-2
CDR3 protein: ASSQVQGGNSPLH

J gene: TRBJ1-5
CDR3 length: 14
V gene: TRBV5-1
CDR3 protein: ASSLTGPYSNQPQH

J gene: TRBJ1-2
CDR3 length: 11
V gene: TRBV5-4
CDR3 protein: ASSSRDRAHYT

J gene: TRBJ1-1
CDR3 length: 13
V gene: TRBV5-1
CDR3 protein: ASSLQEGSATEAF

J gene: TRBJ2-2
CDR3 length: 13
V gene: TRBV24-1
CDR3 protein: ATSETGQPTGELF

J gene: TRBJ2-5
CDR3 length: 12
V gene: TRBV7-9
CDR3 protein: ASSYRQGEETQY

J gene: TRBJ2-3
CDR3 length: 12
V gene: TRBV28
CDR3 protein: ASSPGSSTDTQY

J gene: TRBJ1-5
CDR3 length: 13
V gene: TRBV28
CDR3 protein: ASSYTGTVSQPQH